These 2 T cell receptor beta chains originate from one sample sequenced in a study of cytomegalovirus exposure and HLA in healthy donors. Sequenced by immunoSEQ multiplex PCR; TCRdb stores in-frame clones only, minus some. Among over 100,000 clones listed, around 89% were seen once. Sequenced sample: PBMCs. These receptors originate from a woman aged 18-29 years in good health and CMV-seropositive.

The CDR3 loop is CASSGELAPLGETQYF. The CDR3 DNA reads as TGTGCCAGCAGTGGAGAACTAGCGCCCCTTGGGGAGACCCAGTACTTC. The J gene is TRBJ2-5, the V gene TRBV6-1, with TRBD2 identical over 7 bases. Germline V gene sequence: CDR1 MNHNS, CDR2 SASEGT. The CDR3 has 16 residues. V shed 4 bases and J 5 bases; nucleotides not matched to a gene: 13.

The V gene is TRBV4-1, the J gene TRBJ2-7; D is undetermined. Germline V gene data show CDR1 as MGHRA and CDR2 as YSYEKL. The CDR3 is 13 amino acids. V was cut by 1 base and J by 3 bases, with 7 bases left in between. The CDR3 nucleotides are TGCGCCAGCAGCCAAGTTCGGTTCTACGAGCAGTACTTC. Amino acid sequence: CASSQVRFYEQYF.